Shown below are 15 T cell receptor beta chains from a single sample sequenced in a study of cytomegalovirus exposure and HLA in healthy donors. The data were produced by immunoSEQ multiplex PCR, yet TCRdb's version contains in-frame clones alone and is incomplete. The sample yields about 73,000 clones, approximately 90% seen once. The sample taken for sequencing was PBMCs. The origin of the receptors is a young woman in good health and CMV-seropositive.

V and J are TRBV7-9 and TRBJ2-5, with 8 positions matching TRBD1. This CDR3 comprises 15 residues. The ends lost 5 bases at V and 5 bases at J; junction bases unmatched: 10. CDR1 SEHNR and CDR2 FQNEAQ come from the germline V gene (reference sequence). In nucleotides, the CDR3 is TGTGCCAGCAGCGAGGGACAGGCGGGGAGGGAGACCCAGTACTTC. Its translation is CASSEGQAGRETQYF. Complete variable domain (other parts from reference TRBV7-9 and TRBJ2-5): DTGVSQNPRHKITKRGQNVTFRCDPISEHNRLYWYRQTLGQGPEFLTYFQNEAQLEKSRLLSDRFSAERPKGSFSTLEIQRTEQGDSAMYLCASSEGQAGRETQYFGPGTRLLVL.

The genes are TRBV11-2 and TRBJ1-4; 7 positions agree with TRBD1. Losses at the gene ends were 1 base for V and 1 base for J; bases not matched to a gene: 6. CDR3 length: 17 amino acids. CDR1 is SGHAT and CDR2 is FQNNGV in the germline V gene. The CDR3 DNA sequence: TGTGCCAGCAGCTTAGGGGAAGGGGGCGAAACTAATGAAAAACTGTTTTTT. It yields the protein CASSLGEGGETNEKLFF.

V usage is TRBV7-9 and J usage is TRBJ2-4; the match to TRBD1 covers 9 bases. Germline CDR1 SEHNR, CDR2 FQNEAQ (reference sequence). This CDR3 spans 15 amino acids. J gave up 8 bases and V 4 bases, and 9 bases lay outside the gene matches. CDR3 region: CASSSPGQGVHIQYF. The CDR3 bases are TGTGCCAGCAGCTCCCCGGGACAGGGAGTTCACATTCAGTACTTC.

This sequence joins TRBV7-2 and TRBJ2-5, with 8 bases lining up with TRBD2. This CDR3 has 16 amino acids. V dropped 5 bases and J dropped 3; count of bases not matched to a gene: 11. Germline V lookup: CDR1 SGHTA, CDR2 FQGNSA. The CDR3, as DNA: TGTGCCAGCAGCCGCGGGGGGACCACGATTAAAGAGACCCAGTACTTC. It is translated as CASSRGGTTIKETQYF. The complete variable domain, with remaining parts taken from reference TRBV7-2 and TRBJ2-5, reads GAGVSQSPSNKVTEKGKDVELRCDPISGHTALYWYRQSLGQGLEFLIYFQGNSAPDKSGLPSDRFSAERTGGSVSTLTIQRTQQEDSAVYLCASSRGGTTIKETQYFGPGTRLLVL.

The chain links TRBV5-5 to TRBJ1-1, with 7 positions matching TRBD1. This CDR3 has 18 residues. CDR1 is SGHKS and CDR2 is YYEKEE in the germline V gene (reference sequence). The trim removed 3 bases at V and 1 base at J, leaving 15 bases unmatched. CDR3 nucleotides: TGTGCCAGCAGCTGGAATATACAGGGGCTAAAAGGGAACACTGAAGCTTTCTTT. Its protein is CASSWNIQGLKGNTEAFF.

V gene TRBV9 combines with J gene TRBJ2-5; 10 nucleotides line up with TRBD1. The CDR3 contains 16 residues. Trimming took 3 bases from V and 5 from J; bases not matched to a gene: 10. CDR1 and CDR2 (germline): SGDLS, YYNGEE. The DNA of the CDR3 is TGTGCCAGCAGCGCCAAGACAGGGGGCGGATGGGAGACCCAGTACTTC. Encoded protein: CASSAKTGGGWETQYF.

The chain employs TRBV19 and TRBJ1-4; 7 nucleotides align to TRBD1. Germline CDR1 is LNHDA and CDR2 is SQIVND (reference sequence). V gave up 7 bases and J gave up 10 bases; unmatched junction bases: 9. This CDR3 comprises 13 residues. The CDR3 bases are TGTGCCAGTACTCTAGCCCAGGGGGGAAAACTGTTTTTT. Translating it yields CASTLAQGGKLFF.

This clone was found a few times. The rearrangement uses TRBV25-1 and TRBJ2-2, with 10 bases that match TRBD1. The CDR3 covers 15 residues. The junction had 2 bases not matched to a gene; V was cut back by 4 bases and J by 3 bases. CDR1 and CDR2 (germline): MGHDK, SYGVNS. The CDR3 DNA reads as TGTGCCAGCAGTGCAGGGACAGGGGACACCGGGGAGCTGTTTTTT. Amino acid sequence: CASSAGTGDTGELFF.

The chain is built from TRBV27 and TRBJ2-5; 9 positions match TRBD2. Near its end, the DNA agrees better with TRBJ2-7, so the J call may be wrong. CDR1 is MNHEY and CDR2 is SMNVEV in the germline V gene (reference sequence). The CDR3 covers 13 residues. DNA for the CDR3: TGTGCCAGCAGCTTAGCGGGGGCCTACGAGCAGTACTTC. Translation gives CASSLAGAYEQYF.

The chain couples TRBV28 to TRBJ2-7, with D maybe TRBD1 (5 bases). The CDR3 is made up of 12 amino acids. Germline V gene data show CDR1 as MDHEN and CDR2 as SYDVKM. V was shortened by 10 bases and J by 2 bases, with 12 bases between the two germline ends. The CDR3 DNA is TGTGCCACCAAGGCAGGGACCTACGAGCAGTACTTC. Its protein product is CATKAGTYEQYF.

The V gene is TRBV5-4, the J gene TRBJ1-2, with D possibly matching TRBD1 (6 bases). Trimming pared 4 bases from V and 8 bases from J, leaving 21 bases between. Germline V gene lookup returns CDR1 SGHNT and CDR2 YYREEE (reference sequence). The CDR3 covers 15 residues. Here the CDR3 DNA reads TGTGCCAGCAGCGCACAAATACAGGGAGTGCAGGGCTACACCTTC. Amino acid sequence: CASSAQIQGVQGYTF.

The chain employs TRBV5-5 and TRBJ2-1, with TRBD2 identical over 13 bases. Germline loops: CDR1 SGHKS, CDR2 YYEKEE (reference sequence). Trimming at V came to 4 bases and at J to 8 bases, leaving 9 bases not matched to a gene. This CDR3 is built from 16 residues. The chain's CDR3 is CASSEATSGRLHEQFF. CDR3 bases: TGTGCCAGCAGCGAGGCGACTAGCGGGAGGTTGCATGAGCAGTTCTTC.

The chain joins TRBV4-2 to TRBJ2-2, with TRBD1 identical over 10 bases. The CDR3 spans 15 residues. V shed 4 bases, J shed 3 bases, and the junction held 2 bases outside the gene matches. CDR1 LGHNA and CDR2 YNFKEQ come from the germline V gene. CDR3 DNA: TGTGCCAGCAGCCCCGGGACAGGGGACACCGGGGAGCTGTTTTTT. Translated: CASSPGTGDTGELFF.

CDR3 in DNA: TGTGCCAGCAGCTTAGTGAGCAACTATGGCTACACCTTC. The encoded protein is CASSLVSNYGYTF. The chain has TRBV7-2 and TRBJ1-2; D is ambiguous. Trimming left V 1 base short and J 2 bases short, with 5 bases between. This CDR3 comprises 13 residues. Looked up from germline, CDR1 is SGHTA and CDR2 is FQGNSA.

The gene calls are TRBV4-1 and TRBJ2-2; D is possibly TRBD1 (6 bases). CDR1 and CDR2 from the germline V gene are MGHRA and YSYEKL. Trimming removed 3 bases at V and 1 base at J, with 9 bases between. The CDR3 runs to 15 residues. CDR3 sequence (DNA): TGCGCCAGCAGCCATGGACAGAAGAACACCGGGGAGCTGTTTTTT. Protein: CASSHGQKNTGELFF.